The subject of this entry is one T cell receptor (beta chain). The sample originates from a study of control samples from healthy donors and cancer patients. Clones were read by immunoSEQ multiplex PCR, and TCRdb kept only the in-frame ones, dropping some. Among 52,000 or so clones, around 94% were seen once, and the ten largest hold 3.5% to 4%. J was trimmed by 5 bases and V by 1 base; bases with no gene match: 19. Germline CDR1 and CDR2: SGHKS and YYEKEE (reference sequence). CDR3 length: 20 amino acids. This chain connects TRBV5-5 to TRBJ2-2; TRBD2 aligns across 8 bases. Sequenced material: blood. The source is a man aged 30 to 45 in good health. The CDR3 DNA reads TGTGCCAGCAGCTTGAGGGCCAGACGAGATAGCGGGATAATTACCGGGGAGCTGTTTTTT. Its translation: CASSLRARRDSGIITGELFF.